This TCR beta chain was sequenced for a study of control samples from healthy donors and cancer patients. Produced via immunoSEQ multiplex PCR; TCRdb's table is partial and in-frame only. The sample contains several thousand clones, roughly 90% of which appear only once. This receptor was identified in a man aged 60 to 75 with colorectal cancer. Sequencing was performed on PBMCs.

CDR3 in DNA: TGTGCCAGCAGTATATTGACTGAAGCTTTCTTT. Residues: CASSILTEAFF. The chain couples TRBV28 to TRBJ1-1; D uncertain. Trimming shortened V by 5 bases and J by 5 bases, and 6 bases separated the two germline ends. The CDR3 totals 11 residues. Germline V gene data show CDR1 as MDHEN and CDR2 as SYDVKM.